This TCR beta chain is drawn from a study of liver allograft versus peripheral blood T cells. Study as a whole: Graft-liver T cell receptor repertoires were compared against recipient peripheral blood repertoires.

Broader study findings: Within liver allografts, T cell receptor repertoires were reportedly different from those in peripheral blood.

TCRdb recomputed calls from the reads with MiXCR, one row per CDR3 protein. Of approximately 10,000 distinct CDR3 sequences in the sample, roughly 19% are singletons; the top ten hold about 1.7%. Details on this clonotype: Its specificity is unknown.

Trimming at V came to 2 bases and at J to 6 bases, leaving 4 bases not matched to a gene. The CDR3 loop spans 14 amino acids. The source is a human patient who had a liver transplant. Some T cells may be supplied by the graft donor. The J gene is TRBJ2-7, the V gene TRBV12-3 or TRBV12-4, with TRBD2 identical over 10 bases. In DNA, the CDR3 is TGTGCCAGCAGTTTAAGCGGGGGGGCCCCCGAGCAGTACTTC. This gives the protein CASSLSGGAPEQYF.